This T cell receptor (beta chain) comes out of a study of blood T cell repertoires in COVID-19. Across the study: Acute-phase and convalescent COVID-19 samples originated in the United States, Italy and Spain. In each case, the material was cDNA or gDNA derived from T cells, B-cell-depleted T cells, or PBMCs.

The assay was immunoSEQ multiplex PCR, and TCRdb's table has in-frame clones only and misses some. This repertoire shows more than 50,000 clones, approximately 90% found once; its top ten account for under 4.5%. Germline CDR1 reads LGHNA; CDR2 reads YSLEER. Trimming cost V 0 bases and J 2 bases, with 14 bases left between them. The CDR3 runs 16 residues. The chain recombines TRBV4-3 with TRBJ2-7; TRBD2 is a possible D gene (6 bases). This TCR was sampled from a human donor in a cohort sampled during active COVID-19. The sample taken for sequencing was peripheral blood. The CDR3 region is CASSQDLEGTTYEQYF. CDR3 coding DNA: TGCGCCAGCAGCCAAGATCTGGAGGGGACGACCTACGAGCAGTACTTC.